This is a list of T cell receptor beta chains from one sample in a study of T-cell memory formation after mild COVID-19. In TCRdb, the 5' RACE reads were re-called with MiXCR into one record per CDR3 protein. The data hold hundreds of thousands of distinct CDR3 sequences, with 18% observed a single time. The sample taken for sequencing was PBMCs or a T cell subset sorted from them (not recorded which). The receptors come from an adult woman who had mild COVID-19 (a few samples of this study predate the infection). Cell type and time point are not known. Each CDR3 is given with its conserved first and last residue. D genes are given only for firm matches. Clone sizes are given selectively: once, few, many, or a class where the clone is expanded.

d_call j_call v_call clone_size cdr3_nt cdr3_aa
TRBD1 TRBJ2-7 TRBV2 many TGTGCCAGCAGAGAACAGGGGGGCCCCTACGAGCAGTACTTC CASREQGGPYEQYF
TRBD1 TRBJ1-1 TRBV20-1 . TGCAGTGCACCGGGACAGATGAACACTGAAGCTTTCTTT CSAPGQMNTEAFF
. TRBJ2-1 TRBV12-3/TRBV12-4 . TGTGCCAGCTTGGGGCTGGAATTAAATGAGCAGTTCTTC CASLGLELNEQFF
. TRBJ2-7 TRBV10-3 . TGTGCCATCAGTGACACTAGCACGGGGGAGCAGTACTTC CAISDTSTGEQYF
. TRBJ2-7 TRBV15 few TGTGCCACCAGCAGAGAATCACGGATCTCCTACGAGCAGTACTTC CATSRESRISYEQYF
TRBD2 TRBJ2-3 TRBV20-1 many TGCAGTGCCCAATCCGGGACTAGCGGCACAGATACGCAGTATTTT CSAQSGTSGTDTQYF
. TRBJ2-1 TRBV5-1 many TGCGCCAGCAGAATGGCTGAAACATACAATGAGCAGTTCTTC CASRMAETYNEQFF
. TRBJ1-6 TRBV6-5 . TGTGCCAGCAGCCTCCGGGGGGGGGCCAGGAGCTCCTATAATTCACCCCTCCACTTT CASSLRGGARSSYNSPLHF
. TRBJ1-1 TRBV12-3/TRBV12-4 few TGTGCCAGCAGTTTTAGTTCGCCCAGGAGGACTGAAGCTTTCTTT CASSFSSPRRTEAFF
. TRBJ1-1 TRBV7-6 . TGTGCCAGCAGCATACGGGACTCCAACACTGAAGCTTTCTTT CASSIRDSNTEAFF
. TRBJ2-7 TRBV14 few TGTGCCAGCAGCCAAGAGAGGGAGAGGGAAAGGGAGCAGTACTTC CASSQEREREREQYF
. TRBJ2-1 TRBV12-1 . TGTGCCAGCAGCTTTCCGGTAGCGGGAGGAAGGGACAATGAGCAGTTCTTC CASSFPVAGGRDNEQFF
. TRBJ2-6 TRBV5-6 . TGTGCCAGCAGCACCCTCGGGGCCCCTGGGGCCAACGTCCTGACTTTC CASSTLGAPGANVLTF
. TRBJ2-7 TRBV7-9 . TGTGCCAGCAGCTCCGCCCAGGGACCTGAAGAGCAGTACTTC CASSSAQGPEEQYF